This TCR beta chain was profiled in a study of T cells in Graves' hyperthyroidism and ophthalmopathy. Study in general: Any treatment followed the collection of peripheral blood at initial diagnosis.

Template material for amplifying TCR beta CDR3 regions consisted of RNA transcripts. A set of HTBI primers served as the primers for a first-round RT-PCR of the TCR CDR3. TCRdb re-called the multiplex PCR reads with MiXCR, one entry per CDR3 protein. The sample contains hundreds of thousands of distinct CDR3 sequences, approximately 24% of which appear only once. Germline CDR1 and CDR2: MNHNS and SASEGT. V was cut by 6 bases and J by 5 bases, with 20 bases left in between. The CDR3 is 15 amino acids. This clonotype showed up many times. The source material was blood. The V and J genes are TRBV6-1 and TRBJ2-7, with D possibly matching TRBD1 (6 bases). This clonotype was sampled from a middle-aged woman with Graves' ophthalmopathy. CDR3 in DNA: TGTGCCAGCAGATTTAGAGCGGCAGGGGCTCACGAGCAGTACTTC. Translated: CASRFRAAGAHEQYF.